This T cell receptor beta chain was sequenced for a study of blood T cells in healthy people across ages. Whole-study findings and limits: Considered underestimates were the diversity estimates obtained from one million T cells. The recorded TCR beta diversity per million T cells decreased in a roughly linear manner with age.

A second PCR, run for roughly 7 to 11 cycles, used a sample-barcoded 5' primer plus a J-beta primer mix. All cDNA molecules were each tagged by a template-switch adaptor with 12 random nucleotides. TCRdb fed the 5' RACE reads into MiXCR, producing one record per CDR3 protein. The data show a few hundred thousand distinct CDR3 sequences, with 27% seen just once and around 18% held by the top ten. Extraction yielded at least 5.5 micrograms of total RNA per sample. This clonotype was detected a few times. Its target is not known. The sample comprised blood. The sequence came from a woman in her 70s in good health.

The CDR3 DNA reads as TGCGCCAGCAGCTTGGGTACCTCCATCACAGATACGCAGTATTTT. This gives the protein CASSLGTSITDTQYF. The chain recombines TRBV5-1 with TRBJ2-3; D gene ambiguous. V gave up 0 bases and J gave up 2 bases, with 10 bases separating them. The CDR3 length is 15 residues. Germline CDR1 reads SGHRS; CDR2 reads YFSETQ.